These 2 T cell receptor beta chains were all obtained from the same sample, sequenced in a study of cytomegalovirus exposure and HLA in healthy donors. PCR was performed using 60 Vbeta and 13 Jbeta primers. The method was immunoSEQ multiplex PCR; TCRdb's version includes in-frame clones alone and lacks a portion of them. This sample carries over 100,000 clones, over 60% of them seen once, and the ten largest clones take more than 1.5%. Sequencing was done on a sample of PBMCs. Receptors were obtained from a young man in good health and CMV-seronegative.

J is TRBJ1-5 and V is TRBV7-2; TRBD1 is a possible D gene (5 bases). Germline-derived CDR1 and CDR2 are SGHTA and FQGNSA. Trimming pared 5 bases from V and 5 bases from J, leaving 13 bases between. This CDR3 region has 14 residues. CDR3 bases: TGTGCCAGCAGCCTAGGTGGAGGGGATCAGCCCCAGCATTTT. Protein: CASSLGGGDQPQHF.

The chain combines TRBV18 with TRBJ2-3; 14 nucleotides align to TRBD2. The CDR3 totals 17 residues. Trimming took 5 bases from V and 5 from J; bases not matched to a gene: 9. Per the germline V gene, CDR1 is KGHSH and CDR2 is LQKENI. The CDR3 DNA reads TGTGCCAGCTCAAGTCGACAGGGGACTAGCGGGGGAGATACGCAGTATTTT. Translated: CASSSRQGTSGGDTQYF.